The clone carrying this TCR beta chain appeared a single time. Using immunoSEQ multiplex PCR, the repertoire was profiled, and TCRdb retains in-frame clones only, with some absent. The data show some 700,000 clones, 70% to 90% seen once. This sample stems from a study of shared T cell receptors in the human thymus. With 8 bases removed from V and 2 bases from J, the gap between germline ends came to 19 bases. Germline loops: CDR1 SGHAT, CDR2 FQNNGV. The CDR3 totals 16 residues. The sample was also reused in another study, on human thymus T cells. In that study: In unrelated individuals, thymic repertoires overlapped highly, according to related research.

This TCR came from a girl less than two years old with a congenital heart defect. The sequencing input was thymocytes. This sequence joins TRBV11-2 and TRBJ2-1, with D maybe TRBD1 (6 bases). The CDR3 DNA is TGTGCCAGCGGACGATCCGGGACACCCACCTACAATGAGCAGTTCTTC. This translates into CASGRSGTPTYNEQFF.